This is a list of T cell receptor beta chains from one sample in a study of OX40 agonist ivuxolimab in advanced cancers. Clones were sequenced by immunoSEQ multiplex PCR, and TCRdb holds only the in-frame ones, with some missing. The sample carries about 36,000 clones, approximately 80% recorded once. The sample was CD4+ or CD8+ T cells sorted from blood, taken in a trial of the OX40 agonist ivuxolimab. The source is an adult with an advanced solid tumor such as melanoma, head and neck, liver or kidney cancer. CDR3s include the opening cysteine and the closing phenylalanine or tryptophan. The order of the fields is J gene, V gene, D gene, clone size, CDR3 DNA, CDR3 protein. D genes are given only for firm matches. Clone size is not always given. Where it is, it says once, few, many or a class for expanded clones.

>TRBJ1-2|TRBV5-1|.|once
TGCGCCAGCAGCTGGGACCTAGATTCGGGTTTGGATGGCTACACCTTC
CASSWDLDSGLDGYTF
>TRBJ1-4|TRBV10-2|.|.
TGCGCCAGCAGTGAATTGCTACGTCTCCTAGTCGACAATGAAAAACTGTTTTTT
CASSELLRLLVDNEKLFF
>TRBJ1-6|TRBV7-8|.|.
TGTGCCAGCAGCTTAGCGCAGGGGCGTTATTCACCCCTCCACTTT
CASSLAQGRYSPLHF
>TRBJ1-2|TRBV11-2|TRBD1|.
TGTGCCAGCAGCAACAGGGGGACCGATGGCTACACCTTC
CASSNRGTDGYTF
>TRBJ1-2|TRBV5-1|TRBD1|.
TGCGCCAGCAGCTCAACCACCAGGGACAGGGACTATGGCTACACCTTC
CASSSTTRDRDYGYTF
>TRBJ2-3|TRBV5-4|TRBD1|.
TGTGCCAGCAGCTTGGGAGGACAGGGGGCCAGAGATACGCAGTATTTT
CASSLGGQGARDTQYF
>TRBJ2-2|TRBV27|.|.
TGTGCCAGCAGTTTACTCAGGGGGGCCGGGGAGCTGTTTTTT
CASSLLRGAGELFF
>TRBJ2-1|TRBV5-1|TRBD2|.
TGCGCCAGCAGCTTGGCCGGGACTACCCGGGGGAATGAGCAGTTCTTC
CASSLAGTTRGNEQFF
>TRBJ1-1|TRBV29-1|.|medium-sized
TGCAGCGTAAATGTGGGACGGGACACTGAAGCTTTCTTT
CSVNVGRDTEAFF
>TRBJ1-3|TRBV9|.|.
TGTGCCAGCAGCGAGGGACACACCTCTGGAAACACCATATATTTT
CASSEGHTSGNTIYF
>TRBJ2-1|TRBV19|.|.
TGTGCCAGTAGTTTAGGGGGAACCTACAATGAGCAGTTCTTC
CASSLGGTYNEQFF
>TRBJ2-2|TRBV2|.|.
TGTGCCAGCACCACAGGGATCGGGGAGCTGTTTTTT
CASTTGIGELFF
>TRBJ2-7|TRBV2|TRBD1|.
TGTGCCAGCAGGGGGGACAGGGGTATCTACGAGCAGTACTTC
CASRGDRGIYEQYF
>TRBJ2-5|TRBV27|TRBD2|few
TGTGCCAGCAGGATGACTAGCGGGGGTTTCTGGGAGACCCAGTACTTC
CASRMTSGGFWETQYF
>TRBJ2-7|TRBV7-2|TRBD1|.
TGTGCCAGCAGATGGACAGGATCCTACGAGCAGTACTTC
CASRWTGSYEQYF
>TRBJ1-6|TRBV30|TRBD1|.
TGTGCCTGGAGCCCCCTCAATCAGGGGGCTGGTTCACCCCTCCACTTT
CAWSPLNQGAGSPLHF
>TRBJ2-5|TRBV7-3|TRBD1|few
TGTGCCAGCAGCTTAAGAGCCGGACAGGGGGGAGAGACCCAGTACTTC
CASSLRAGQGGETQYF
>TRBJ1-1|TRBV7-9|.|.
TGTGCCAGCAGCTTATATTACGGGGGCACTGAAGCTTTCTTT
CASSLYYGGTEAFF
>TRBJ2-7|TRBV5-6|.|.
TGTGCCAGCAGGGGGTCGAAGGGAGAGCAGTACTTC
CASRGSKGEQYF
>TRBJ1-2|TRBV5-4|.|.
TGTGCCAGCAGCCTTAATATCTATGGCTACACCTTC
CASSLNIYGYTF
>TRBJ1-5|TRBV19|.|.
TGTGCCAGTAGTATCGGGGGCTGGCAGCCCCAGCATTTT
CASSIGGWQPQHF
>TRBJ2-4|TRBV29-1|.|once
TGCAGCGTTGCGAGTGATAACAAAAACATTCAGTACTTC
CSVASDNKNIQYF
>TRBJ2-3|TRBV5-8|.|.
TGTGCCAGCAGCTTGGGGGGTGCTAGCACAGATACGCAGTATTTT
CASSLGGASTDTQYF
>TRBJ2-1|TRBV2|TRBD2|.
TGTGCCAGCAGCGAGGGGCGGGGGATAAGGCTCCATGAGCAGTTCTTC
CASSEGRGIRLHEQFF
>TRBJ1-2|TRBV27|.|.
TGTGCCAGCAGTTTATCCGGGGTGAGGGGTTATGGCTACACCTTC
CASSLSGVRGYGYTF
>TRBJ2-2|TRBV28|.|few
TGTGCCGGACAGGAGGGGCGAAGAACCGGGGAGCTGTTTTTT
CAGQEGRRTGELFF
>TRBJ2-2|TRBV21-1|.|.
TGTGCCAGCAGCAAAGAGAAAGTAATCCAGGAAAACGAACACCGGGGAGCTGTTTTT
CASSKEKVIQENEHRGAVF
>TRBJ1-2|TRBV5-5|.|.
TGTGCCAGCAGCTTGGGGCCTAACTATGGCTACACCTTC
CASSLGPNYGYTF
>TRBJ1-1|TRBV6-5|.|.
TGTGCCAGCAGTTACTCTGCCAGGAGGCATTCAAGTGAAGCTTTCTTT
CASSYSARRHSSEAFF
>TRBJ1-4|TRBV2|.|.
TGTGCCAGCAGTGACTGGACAGCCCCTGAAAAACTGTTTTTT
CASSDWTAPEKLFF
>TRBJ2-4|TRBV5-6|.|few
TGTGCCAGCAGCTCCGGACAGTTAATTCAGTACTTC
CASSSGQLIQYF
>TRBJ1-1|TRBV7-2|.|.
TGTGCCAGCAGCTTACGGCCTCGGGAAGTCTTACCCACTGAAGCTTTCTTT
CASSLRPREVLPTEAFF
>TRBJ2-6|TRBV28|.|.
TGTGCCAGCAGTCGCAGCTCTGGGGCCAACGTCCTGACTTTC
CASSRSSGANVLTF
>TRBJ2-3|TRBV2|.|.
TGTGCCAGCAAACGGGGGGCCGACACAGATACGCAGTATTTT
CASKRGADTDTQYF
>TRBJ1-2|TRBV6-1|.|.
TGTGCCAGCATATTCAACTATGGCTACACCTTC
CASIFNYGYTF
>TRBJ2-5|TRBV7-2|TRBD1|.
TGTGCCAGCAGCCAGGGGGCGCCAGGGGAGACCCAGTACTTC
CASSQGAPGETQYF
>TRBJ1-2|TRBV20-1|.|once
TGCAGTGGGTCCAAGTTAGGAGGCTACACCTTC
CSGSKLGGYTF